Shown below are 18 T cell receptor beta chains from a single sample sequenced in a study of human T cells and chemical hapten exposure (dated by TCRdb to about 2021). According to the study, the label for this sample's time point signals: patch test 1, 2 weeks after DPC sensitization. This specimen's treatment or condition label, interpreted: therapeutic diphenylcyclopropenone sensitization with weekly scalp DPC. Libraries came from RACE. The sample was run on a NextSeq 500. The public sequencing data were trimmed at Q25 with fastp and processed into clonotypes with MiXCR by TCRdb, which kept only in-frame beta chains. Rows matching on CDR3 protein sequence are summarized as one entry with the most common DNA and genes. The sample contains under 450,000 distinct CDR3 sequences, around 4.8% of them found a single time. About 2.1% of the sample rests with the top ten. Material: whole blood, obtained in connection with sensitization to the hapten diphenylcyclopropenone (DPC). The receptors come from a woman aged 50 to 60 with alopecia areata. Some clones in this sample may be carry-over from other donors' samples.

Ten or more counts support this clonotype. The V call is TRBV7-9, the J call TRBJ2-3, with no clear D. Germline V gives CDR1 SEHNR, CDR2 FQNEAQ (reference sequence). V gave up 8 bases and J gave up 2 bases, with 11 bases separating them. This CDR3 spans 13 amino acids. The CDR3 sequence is CASQALLTDTQYF. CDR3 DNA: TGTGCCAGCCAGGCCCTCCTCACAGATACGCAGTATTTT. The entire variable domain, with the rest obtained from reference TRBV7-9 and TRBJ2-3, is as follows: DTGVSQNPRHKITKRGQNVTFRCDPISEHNRLYWYRQTLGQGPEFLTYFQNEAQLEKSRLLSDRFSAERPKGSFSTLEIQRTEQGDSAMYLCASQALLTDTQYFGPGTRLTVL.

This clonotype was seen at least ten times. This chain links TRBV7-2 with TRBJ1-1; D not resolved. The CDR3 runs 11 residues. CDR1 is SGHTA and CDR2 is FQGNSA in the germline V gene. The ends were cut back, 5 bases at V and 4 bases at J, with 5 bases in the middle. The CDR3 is CASSVGTEAFF. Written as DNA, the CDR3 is TGTGCCAGCAGCGTAGGCACTGAAGCTTTCTTT.

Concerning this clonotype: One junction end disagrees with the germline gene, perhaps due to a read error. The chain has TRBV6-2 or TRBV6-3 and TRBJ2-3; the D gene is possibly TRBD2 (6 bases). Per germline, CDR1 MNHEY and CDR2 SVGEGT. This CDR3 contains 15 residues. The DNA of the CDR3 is TGTCCCAGCAGCCCCCGGGACTTATTCACAGATACGCAGTATTTT. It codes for CPSSPRDLFTDTQYF.

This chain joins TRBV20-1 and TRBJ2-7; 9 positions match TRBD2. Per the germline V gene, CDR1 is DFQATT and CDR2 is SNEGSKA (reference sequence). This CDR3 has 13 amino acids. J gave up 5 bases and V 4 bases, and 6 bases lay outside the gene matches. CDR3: CSANSIAGDEQYF. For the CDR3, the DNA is TGCAGTGCTAATTCGATAGCGGGGGACGAGCAGTACTTC.

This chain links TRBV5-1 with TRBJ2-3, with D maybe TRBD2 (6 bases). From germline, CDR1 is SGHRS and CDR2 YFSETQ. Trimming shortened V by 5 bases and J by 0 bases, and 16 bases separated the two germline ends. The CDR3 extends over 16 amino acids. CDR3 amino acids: CASSLFGGVSTDTQYF. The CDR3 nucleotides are TGCGCCAGCAGTCTTTTTGGCGGGGTTAGCACAGATACGCAGTATTTT.

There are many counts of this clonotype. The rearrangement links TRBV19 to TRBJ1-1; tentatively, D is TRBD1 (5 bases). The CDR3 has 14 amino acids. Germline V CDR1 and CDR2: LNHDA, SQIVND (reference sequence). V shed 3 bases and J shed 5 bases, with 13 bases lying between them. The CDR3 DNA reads TGTGCCAGTAGTATTACCGCAGGGAAGACTGAAGCTTTCTTT. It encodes CASSITAGKTEAFF.

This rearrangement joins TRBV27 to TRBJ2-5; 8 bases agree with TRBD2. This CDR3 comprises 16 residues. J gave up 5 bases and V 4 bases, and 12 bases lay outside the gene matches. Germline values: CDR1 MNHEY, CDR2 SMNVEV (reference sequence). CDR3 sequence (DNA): TGTGCCAGCAGTTCCAGCGGGAGCGTAAGGTGGGAGACCCAGTACTTC. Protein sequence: CASSSSGSVRWETQYF.

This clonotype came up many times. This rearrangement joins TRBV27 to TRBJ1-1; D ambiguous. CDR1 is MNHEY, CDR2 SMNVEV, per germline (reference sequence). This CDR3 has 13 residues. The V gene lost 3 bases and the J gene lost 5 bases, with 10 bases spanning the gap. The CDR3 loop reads CASSFHRATEAFF. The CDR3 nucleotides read TGTGCCAGCAGTTTCCACCGGGCGACTGAAGCTTTCTTT.

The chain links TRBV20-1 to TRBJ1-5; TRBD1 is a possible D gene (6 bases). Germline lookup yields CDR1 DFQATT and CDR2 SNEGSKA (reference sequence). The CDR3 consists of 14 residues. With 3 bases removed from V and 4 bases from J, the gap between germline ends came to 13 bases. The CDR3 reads CSASGGRANQPQHF. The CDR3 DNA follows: TGCAGTGCTAGTGGGGGGCGCGCGAATCAGCCCCAGCATTTT.

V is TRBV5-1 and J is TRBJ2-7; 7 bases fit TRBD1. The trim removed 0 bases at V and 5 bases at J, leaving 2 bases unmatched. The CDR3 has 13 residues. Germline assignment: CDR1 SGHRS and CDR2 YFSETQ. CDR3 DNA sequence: TGCGCCAGCAGCTTGGCCGGACAGGACGAGCAGTACTTC. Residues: CASSLAGQDEQYF.

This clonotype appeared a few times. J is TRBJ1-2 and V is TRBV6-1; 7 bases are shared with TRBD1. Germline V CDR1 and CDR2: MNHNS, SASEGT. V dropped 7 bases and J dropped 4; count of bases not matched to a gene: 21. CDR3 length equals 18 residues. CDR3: CASTQATGTALNFYGYTF. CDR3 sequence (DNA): TGTGCCAGCACCCAAGCTACCGGGACAGCGCTGAACTTCTATGGCTACACCTTC.

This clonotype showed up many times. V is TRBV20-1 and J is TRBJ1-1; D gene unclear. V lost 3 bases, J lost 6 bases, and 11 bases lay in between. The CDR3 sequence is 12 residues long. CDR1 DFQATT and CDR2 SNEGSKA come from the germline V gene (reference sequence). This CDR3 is CSASARRAEAFF. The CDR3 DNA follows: TGCAGTGCTAGTGCCCGGCGTGCTGAAGCTTTCTTT.

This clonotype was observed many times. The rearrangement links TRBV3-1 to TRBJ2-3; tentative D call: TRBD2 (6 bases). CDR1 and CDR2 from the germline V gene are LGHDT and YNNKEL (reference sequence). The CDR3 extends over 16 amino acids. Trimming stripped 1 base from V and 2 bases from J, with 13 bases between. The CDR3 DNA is TGTGCCAGCAGCCAAGGGAATAGCGGCCCCACAGATACGCAGTATTTT. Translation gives CASSQGNSGPTDTQYF.

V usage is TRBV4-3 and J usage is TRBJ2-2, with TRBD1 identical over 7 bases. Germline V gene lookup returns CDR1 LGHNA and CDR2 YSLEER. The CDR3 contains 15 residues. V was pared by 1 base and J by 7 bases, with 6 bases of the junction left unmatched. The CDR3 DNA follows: TGCGCCAGCAGCCAAGGGCAGGGGGTTGTCGGGGAGCTGTTTTTT. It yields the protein CASSQGQGVVGELFF.

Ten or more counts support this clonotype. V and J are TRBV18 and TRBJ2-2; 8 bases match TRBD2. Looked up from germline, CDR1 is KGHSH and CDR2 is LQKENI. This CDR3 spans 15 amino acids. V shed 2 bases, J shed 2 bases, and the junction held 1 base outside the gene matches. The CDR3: CASSPSGSNTGELFF. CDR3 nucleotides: TGTGCCAGCTCACCAAGCGGGAGCAACACCGGGGAGCTGTTTTTT.

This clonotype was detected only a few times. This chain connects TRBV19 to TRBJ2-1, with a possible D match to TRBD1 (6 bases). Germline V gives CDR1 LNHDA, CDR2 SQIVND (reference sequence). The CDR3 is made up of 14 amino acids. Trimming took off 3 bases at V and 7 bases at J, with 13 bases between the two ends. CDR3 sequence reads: CASSIVQGSNEQFF. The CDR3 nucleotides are TGTGCCAGTAGTATCGTCCAGGGGTCGAATGAGCAGTTCTTC.

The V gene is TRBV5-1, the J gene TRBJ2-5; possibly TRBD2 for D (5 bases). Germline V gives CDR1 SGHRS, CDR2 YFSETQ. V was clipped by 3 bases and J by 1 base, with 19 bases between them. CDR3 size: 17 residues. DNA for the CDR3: TGCGCCAGCAGCTCCCCCCCCGAGTATGCGGGCCAAGAGACCCAGTACTTC. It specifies CASSSPPEYAGQETQYF.

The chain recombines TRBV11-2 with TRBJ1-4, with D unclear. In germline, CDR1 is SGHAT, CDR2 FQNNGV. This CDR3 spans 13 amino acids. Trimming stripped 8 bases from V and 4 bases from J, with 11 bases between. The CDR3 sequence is CASARVRNEKLFF. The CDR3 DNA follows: TGTGCCAGCGCGAGGGTCCGTAATGAAAAACTGTTTTTT.